This TCR beta chain was identified in a study of blood T cells in healthy people across ages. Researchers collected approximately 9.5 milliliters of peripheral blood from every single donor. The study isolated at least 6.5 million PBMCs from each sample. Each sample provided at least 5.5 micrograms of extracted total RNA. Through a sample-barcoded 5' primer and a J-beta primer mix, a second PCR was run for about 6 to 12 cycles. Any given sample supplied a minimum of 3 million CDR3-containing paired-end reads. Each CDR3 protein gets one entry after TCRdb re-called the 5' RACE reads with MiXCR. The sample yields roughly 800,000 distinct CDR3 sequences, roughly 50% seen once. In this sample, this clonotype turned up a few times. The receptor was derived from a young man in good health. Specimen: blood.

The CDR3 DNA follows: TGCAGTGCTACCCCGGGACAGGGACACGATACGCAGTATTTT. It encodes CSATPGQGHDTQYF. The chain is built from TRBV20-1 and TRBJ2-3; 9 nucleotides align to TRBD1. The V gene's germline CDR1 is DFQATT and CDR2 SNEGSKA (reference sequence). The CDR3 runs 14 residues. V gave up 4 bases and J gave up 6 bases; unmatched junction bases: 8.